Listed here are 2 T cell receptor beta chains from one sample, sequenced in a study of blood T cell repertoires in COVID-19. Using immunoSEQ multiplex PCR, the repertoire was profiled, and TCRdb retains in-frame clones only, with some absent. The sample consists of a few hundred thousand clones, approximately 93% of them appearing once. Material for sequencing was PBMCs or T cells enriched from blood (not recorded which). The source of these receptors is a woman aged 40 to 55 who had been exposed to COVID-19.

This chain connects TRBV6-5 to TRBJ1-1; D perhaps matches TRBD1 (5 bases). Germline V lookup: CDR1 MNHEY, CDR2 SVGAGI. The V gene lost 4 bases and the J gene lost 5 bases, with 14 bases spanning the gap. The CDR3 extends over 14 amino acids. The CDR3 region has the DNA TGTGCCAGCAGTTTCTCTGGGGCTGGAACTGAAGCTTTCTTT. It encodes CASSFSGAGTEAFF.

In nucleotides, the CDR3 is TGTGCCAGCAGCTTTAACAGGGGGGGAGCCTATGGCTACACCTTC. This gives the protein CASSFNRGGAYGYTF. This chain uses TRBV5-8 with TRBJ1-2, with 8 bases aligning to TRBD1. V dropped 2 bases and J dropped 4; count of bases not matched to a gene: 7. The CDR3 has 15 residues. Germline CDR1 reads SGHTS; CDR2 reads YDEGEE. Together with reference TRBV5-8 and TRBJ1-2, the CDR3 gives the full variable domain: EAGVTQSPTHLIKTRGQQATLRCSPISGHTSVYWYQQALGLGLQFLLWYDEGEERNRGNFPPRFSGRQFPNYSSELNVNALELEDSALYLCASSFNRGGAYGYTFGSGTRLTVV.